The next 24 T cell receptor beta chains were all read from a single sample in a study of T cell responses to AZD1222 COVID-19 vaccine. Repertoires were generated with immunoSEQ multiplex PCR, while TCRdb's copy carries only in-frame clones and drops some. Among roughly 130,000 clones listed, about 89% were seen once. The sample was peripheral blood, taken 28 days after the second dose of the MenACWY control vaccine. The receptors stem from an adult who received the MenACWY meningococcal vaccine as a control.

The chain employs TRBV2 and TRBJ2-2; 9 positions match TRBD1. The trim removed 6 bases at V and 6 bases at J, leaving 8 bases unmatched. This CDR3 has 15 amino acids. Germline V lookup: CDR1 SNHLY, CDR2 FYNNEI. CDR3 nucleotide sequence: TGTGCCAGCAGCGATACAGGGGGCGTTTCCGGGGAGCTGTTTTTT. This codes for CASSDTGGVSGELFF.

The chain is built from TRBV3-1 (or the pseudogene TRBV3-2) and TRBJ2-7; TRBD1 matches at 7 bases. V was pared by 2 bases and J by 3 bases, with 7 bases of the junction left unmatched. Germline assignment: CDR1 LGHDT and CDR2 YNNKEL (reference sequence). The CDR3 runs to 15 residues. The CDR3 region is CASSQFGTADYEQYF. The CDR3 DNA sequence: TGTGCCAGCAGCCAATTTGGGACAGCGGACTACGAGCAGTACTTC.

The genes are TRBV7-2 and TRBJ1-3, with 7 nucleotides matching TRBD1. This CDR3 comprises 16 residues. Unmatched junction bases numbered 9, after V lost 5 bases and J lost 2 bases. Germline V lookup: CDR1 SGHTA, CDR2 FQGNSA. CDR3 amino acids: CASSQGQRGTGNTIYF. As DNA, the CDR3 is TGTGCCAGCAGCCAGGGACAGCGCGGGACTGGAAACACCATATATTTT.

This clone was recorded once. The rearrangement uses TRBV7-2 and TRBJ2-2; no reliable D call. Germline lookup yields CDR1 SGHTA and CDR2 FQGNSA. Trimming shortened V by 2 bases and J by 1 base, and 17 bases separated the two germline ends. The CDR3 length is 18 residues. The CDR3 loop reads CASSLYKMDGWNTGELFF. Here the CDR3 DNA reads TGTGCCAGCAGCTTATACAAGATGGACGGGTGGAACACCGGGGAGCTGTTTTTT.

The chain couples TRBV28 to TRBJ1-1; D not resolved. This CDR3 contains 15 residues. Germline values: CDR1 MDHEN, CDR2 SYDVKM. Deletions cut 6 bases from V and 1 base from J, with 15 bases between. DNA for the CDR3: TGTGCCAGCAGGCTCTCCTTCGGTACGAACACTGAAGCTTTCTTT. Translation gives CASRLSFGTNTEAFF.

This rearrangement joins TRBV5-6 to TRBJ1-6; TRBD1 agrees at 9 bases. V lost 2 bases, J lost 10 bases, and 10 bases stayed unmatched. The CDR3 is made up of 16 amino acids. Germline CDR1 and CDR2: SGHDT and YYEEEE. CDR3 coding DNA: TGTGCCAGCAGCTTCTTACAGGGGGCAGCAAAATCACCCCTCCACTTT. This sequence encodes CASSFLQGAAKSPLHF.

This chain joins TRBV18 and TRBJ2-1; 7 nucleotides agree with TRBD2. Germline CDR1 KGHSH, CDR2 LQKENI. Losses at the gene ends were 4 bases for V and 3 bases for J; bases not matched to a gene: 3. The CDR3 has 14 amino acids. The CDR3 nucleotides are TGTGCCAGCTCACTGCGGGAGAGCTACAATGAGCAGTTCTTC. Encoded protein: CASSLRESYNEQFF.

Details on this clone: In the same sample, other DNA sequences code for this CDR3. The chain employs TRBV18 and TRBJ2-5, with a tentative D call TRBD1 (6 bases). The length of the CDR3 is 13 residues. Germline lookup yields CDR1 KGHSH and CDR2 LQKENI. With 6 bases removed from V and 4 bases from J, the gap between germline ends came to 12 bases. The CDR3 DNA is TGTGCCAGCTCCCCGGGACAAGGAGAGACCCAGTACTTC. Protein: CASSPGQGETQYF.

The rearrangement joins TRBV18 to TRBJ2-2; possibly TRBD1 for D (6 bases). Per germline, CDR1 KGHSH and CDR2 LQKENI. The CDR3 length is 15 residues. V lost 1 base to trimming and J lost 2 bases, with 8 bases between them. In DNA, the CDR3 is TGTGCCAGCTCACCACGCAGGGGCAACACCGGGGAGCTGTTTTTT. This translates into CASSPRRGNTGELFF.

This rearrangement joins TRBV4-3 to TRBJ2-7; D is tentatively TRBD1 or TRBD2 (5 bases each). Germline assignment: CDR1 LGHNA and CDR2 YSLEER. This CDR3 is built from 16 residues. The germline V and J ends were trimmed by 1 base and 2 bases, with 15 bases remaining between them. CDR3 region: CASSQGLNRGAYEQYF. CDR3 nucleotides: TGCGCCAGCAGCCAAGGTTTAAACAGAGGGGCCTACGAGCAGTACTTC.

The chain couples TRBV18 to TRBJ2-5, with a tentative D call TRBD1 (6 bases). With 3 bases removed from V and 3 bases from J, the gap between germline ends came to 14 bases. CDR3 size: 15 residues. Germline CDR1 KGHSH, CDR2 LQKENI. DNA for the CDR3: TGTGCCAGCTCACCCCCAGGTAGGGGGAAAGAGACCCAGTACTTC. Its translation: CASSPPGRGKETQYF.

This clone was picked up one time. The chain carries TRBV28 and TRBJ2-4, with D perhaps matching TRBD1 or TRBD2 (5 bases each). V gave up 4 bases and J gave up 1 base, with 17 bases separating them. The CDR3 runs 17 residues. Germline V gene data show CDR1 as MDHEN and CDR2 as SYDVKM. The CDR3: CASSSQPGTGAKNIQYF. The CDR3 nucleotides read TGTGCCAGCAGTTCCCAACCCGGGACGGGGGCCAAAAACATTCAGTACTTC. The full variable domain, in which reference TRBV28 and TRBJ2-4 provide the parts outside the CDR3, is DVKVTQSSRYLVKRTGEKVFLECVQDMDHENMFWYRQDPGLGLRLIYFSYDVKMKEKGDIPEGYSVSREKKERFSLILESASTNQTSMYLCASSSQPGTGAKNIQYFGAGTRLSVL.

The V and J genes are TRBV10-1 and TRBJ2-2, with a tentative D call TRBD1 (5 bases). The germline gives CDR1 WNHNN, CDR2 SYGVQD (reference sequence). V was cut by 3 bases and J by 5 bases, with 10 bases left in between. This CDR3 comprises 14 residues. As DNA, the CDR3 is TGCGCCAGCAGTGATCCAGGGTCTACCGGGGAGCTGTTTTTT. Protein: CASSDPGSTGELFF.

The gene calls are TRBV6-2 or TRBV6-3 and TRBJ1-2; TRBD1 matches at 8 bases. Germline CDR1 is MNHEY and CDR2 is SVGEGT. J gave up 4 bases and V 6 bases, and 4 bases lay outside the gene matches. The CDR3 totals 13 residues. CDR3 region: CASSRGQVYGYTF. CDR3 sequence (DNA): TGTGCCAGCAGCAGGGGGCAAGTCTATGGCTACACCTTC.

This clone appeared once. This chain uses TRBV2 with TRBJ2-1; the D is unclear. This CDR3 comprises 12 residues. The germline V gene has CDR1 SNHLY and CDR2 FYNNEI. V dropped 4 bases and J dropped 5 bases, with 6 bases sitting between them. CDR3 nucleotide sequence: TGTGCCAGCAGTGTATGGCACAATGAGCAGTTCTTC. Encoded protein: CASSVWHNEQFF.

V is TRBV27 and J is TRBJ1-1; D gene uncertain. Germline-derived CDR1 and CDR2 are MNHEY and SMNVEV (reference sequence). Trimming took 4 bases from V and 1 from J, leaving 7 bases between them. The CDR3 is 13 residues long. The CDR3, as DNA: TGTGCCAGCAGTTCGATAAGGAACACTGAAGCTTTCTTT. As protein: CASSSIRNTEAFF.

This chain joins TRBV2 and TRBJ1-1; 11 bases align to TRBD1. The V and J ends lost 7 bases and 0 bases, in that order; junction bases with no gene match: 10. The CDR3 is 17 residues long. Germline-derived CDR1 and CDR2 are SNHLY and FYNNEI. The CDR3 sequence is CASNNRGQGVMNTEAFF. CDR3 nucleotide sequence: TGTGCCAGCAACAACCGGGGACAGGGGGTCATGAACACTGAAGCTTTCTTT.

As regards this clone: At one end the junction does not follow the germline gene, possibly because of a read error. The chain carries TRBV5-1 and TRBJ1-1; D remains unclear. CDR3 length: 14 amino acids. Germline CDR1 and CDR2: SGHRS and YFSETQ. CDR3 in amino acids: CASNLGDSDGEAFF. Written as DNA, the CDR3 is TGCGCCAGCAACTTGGGCGATAGTGACGGTGAAGCTTTCTTT.

The V and J genes are TRBV14 and TRBJ2-3, with D perhaps TRBD1 (6 bases). Germline CDR1 and CDR2: SGHDN and FVKESK. The CDR3 contains 15 residues. V lost 0 bases and J lost 2, with 9 bases in between. DNA of the CDR3: TGTGCCAGCAGCCAAGATGGACAGAACACAGATACGCAGTATTTT. Translating gives CASSQDGQNTDTQYF.

This clone came up once. J is TRBJ1-1 and V is TRBV19; 9 positions match TRBD1. This CDR3 spans 18 amino acids. Trimming cost V 4 bases and J 4 bases; bases outside gene matches: 16. CDR1 is LNHDA, CDR2 SQIVND, per germline (reference sequence). CDR3 sequence (DNA): TGTGCCAGTAGTAAAAGGATAGGACAGGGGTTGGGGAGCACTGAAGCTTTCTTT. It is translated as CASSKRIGQGLGSTEAFF. Complete variable domain (other parts from reference TRBV19 and TRBJ1-1): DGGITQSPKYLFRKEGQNVTLSCEQNLNHDAMYWYRQDPGQGLRLIYYSQIVNDFQKGDIAEGYSVSREKKESFPLTVTSAQKNPTAFYLCASSKRIGQGLGSTEAFFGQGTRLTVV.

This clone turned up a few times. The rearrangement links TRBV27 to TRBJ1-5; D call uncertain. V gave up 5 bases and J gave up 5 bases, with 10 bases separating them. The CDR3 runs 13 residues. Germline assignment: CDR1 MNHEY and CDR2 SMNVEV (reference sequence). CDR3 residues: CASSKGSHQPQHF. Written as DNA, the CDR3 is TGTGCCAGCAGTAAAGGGTCCCATCAGCCCCAGCATTTT.

The V gene is TRBV27, the J gene TRBJ2-2; D unresolved. CDR1 and CDR2 from the germline V gene are MNHEY and SMNVEV (reference sequence). Trimming shortened V by 4 bases and J by 3 bases, and 9 bases separated the two germline ends. This CDR3 has 14 residues. The CDR3 spells CASSYVSYTGELFF. CDR3 nucleotide sequence: TGTGCCAGCAGTTACGTCAGCTACACCGGGGAGCTGTTTTTT.

The V and J genes are TRBV4-3 and TRBJ1-6; 7 positions match TRBD1. With V trimmed by 1 base and J by 4 bases, 7 bases remained unmatched. The CDR3 has 17 residues. Looked up from germline, CDR1 is LGHNA and CDR2 is YSLEER. CDR3 region: CASSQGNPGQYNSPLHF. CDR3 DNA sequence: TGCGCCAGCAGCCAAGGGAATCCGGGACAGTATAATTCACCCCTCCACTTT.

This chain connects TRBV3-1 (or the pseudogene TRBV3-2) to TRBJ1-4; 8 positions agree with TRBD1. V was clipped by 5 bases and J by 8 bases; unmatched bases: 13. The CDR3 sequence is 16 residues long. Looked up from germline, CDR1 is LGHDT and CDR2 is YNNKEL (reference sequence). The CDR3 spells CASSISGTGRIEKLFF. DNA for the CDR3: TGTGCCAGCAGCATATCCGGGACAGGAAGAATAGAAAAACTGTTTTTT.